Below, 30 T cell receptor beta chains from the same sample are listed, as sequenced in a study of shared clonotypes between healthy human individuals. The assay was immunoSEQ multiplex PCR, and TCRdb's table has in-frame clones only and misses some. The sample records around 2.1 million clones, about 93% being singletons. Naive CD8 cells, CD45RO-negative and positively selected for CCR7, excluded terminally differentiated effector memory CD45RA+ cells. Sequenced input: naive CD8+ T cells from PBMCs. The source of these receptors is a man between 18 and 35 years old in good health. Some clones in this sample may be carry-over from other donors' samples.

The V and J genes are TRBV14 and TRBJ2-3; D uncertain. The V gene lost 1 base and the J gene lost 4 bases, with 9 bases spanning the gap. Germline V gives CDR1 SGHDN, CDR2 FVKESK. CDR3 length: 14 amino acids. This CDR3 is CASSQAKGADTQYF. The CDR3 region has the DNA TGTGCCAGCAGCCAAGCAAAAGGAGCAGATACGCAGTATTTT.

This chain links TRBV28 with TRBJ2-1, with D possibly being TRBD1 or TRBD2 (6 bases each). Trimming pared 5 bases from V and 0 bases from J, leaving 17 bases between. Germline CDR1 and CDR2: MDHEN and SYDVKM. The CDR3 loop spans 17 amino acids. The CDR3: CASSLAHRVSSYNEQFF. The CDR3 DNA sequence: TGTGCCAGCAGTCTAGCGCACAGGGTAAGCTCCTACAATGAGCAGTTCTTC.

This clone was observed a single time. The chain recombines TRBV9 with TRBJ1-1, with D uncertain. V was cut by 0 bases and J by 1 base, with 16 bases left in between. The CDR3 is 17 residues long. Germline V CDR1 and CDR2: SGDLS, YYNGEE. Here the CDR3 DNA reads TGTGCCAGCAGCGTAGCCCCTCGGGTGGGAACGAACACTGAAGCTTTCTTT. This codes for CASSVAPRVGTNTEAFF.

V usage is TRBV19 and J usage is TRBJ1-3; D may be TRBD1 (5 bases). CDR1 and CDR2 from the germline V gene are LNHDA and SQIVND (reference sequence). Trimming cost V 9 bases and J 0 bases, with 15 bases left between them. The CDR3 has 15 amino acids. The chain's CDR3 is CASRVDGNSGNTIYF. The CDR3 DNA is TGTGCCAGCAGGGTTGACGGCAACTCTGGAAACACCATATATTTT.

In nucleotides, the CDR3 is TGTGCCAGCAGCGCATACACCCGGGACTACAGTCACGAGCAGTACTTC. Its protein product is CASSAYTRDYSHEQYF. V is TRBV7-9 and J is TRBJ2-7; 7 bases are shared with TRBD2. Germline V gene sequence: CDR1 SEHNR, CDR2 FQNEAQ (reference sequence). J gave up 5 bases and V 5 bases, and 15 bases lay outside the gene matches. This CDR3 is built from 16 residues.

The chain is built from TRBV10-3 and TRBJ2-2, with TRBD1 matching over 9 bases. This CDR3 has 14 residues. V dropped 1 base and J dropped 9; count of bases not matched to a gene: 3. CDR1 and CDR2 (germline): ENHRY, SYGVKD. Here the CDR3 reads CAISEWTGDRELFF. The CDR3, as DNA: TGTGCCATCAGTGAGTGGACAGGGGATAGGGAGCTGTTTTTT.

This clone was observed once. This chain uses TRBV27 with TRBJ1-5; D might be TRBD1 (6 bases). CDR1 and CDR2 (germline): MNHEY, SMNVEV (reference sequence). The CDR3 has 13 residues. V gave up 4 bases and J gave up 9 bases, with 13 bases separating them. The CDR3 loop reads CASSWGTGWPQHF. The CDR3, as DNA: TGTGCCAGCAGTTGGGGAACAGGGTGGCCCCAGCATTTT.

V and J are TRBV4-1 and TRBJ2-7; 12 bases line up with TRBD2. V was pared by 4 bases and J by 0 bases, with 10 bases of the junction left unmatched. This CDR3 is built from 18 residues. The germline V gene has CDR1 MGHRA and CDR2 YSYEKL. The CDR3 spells CASSPVGLAGISSYEQYF. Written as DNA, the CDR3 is TGCGCCAGCAGCCCAGTAGGACTAGCGGGGATTAGCTCCTACGAGCAGTACTTC.

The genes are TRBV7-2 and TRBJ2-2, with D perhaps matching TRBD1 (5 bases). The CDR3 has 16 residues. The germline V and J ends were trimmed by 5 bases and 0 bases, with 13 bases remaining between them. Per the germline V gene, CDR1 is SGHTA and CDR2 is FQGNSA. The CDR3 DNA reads TGTGCCAGCAGCCAGATAGACAGCCCGAACACCGGGGAGCTGTTTTTT. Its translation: CASSQIDSPNTGELFF.

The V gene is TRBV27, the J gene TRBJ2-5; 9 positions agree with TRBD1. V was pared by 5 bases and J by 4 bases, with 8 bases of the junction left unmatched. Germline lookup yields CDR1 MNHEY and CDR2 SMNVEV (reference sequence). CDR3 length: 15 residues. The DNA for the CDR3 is TGTGCCAGCAGTCGAACGGACAGGGGAGCAGAGACCCAGTACTTC. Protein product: CASSRTDRGAETQYF.

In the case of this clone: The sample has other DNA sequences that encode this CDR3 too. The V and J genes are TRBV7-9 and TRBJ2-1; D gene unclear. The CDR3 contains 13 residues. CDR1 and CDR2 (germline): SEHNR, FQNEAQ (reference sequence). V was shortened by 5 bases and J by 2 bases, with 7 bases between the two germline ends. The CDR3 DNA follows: TGTGCCAGCAGCGTACGGACCTACAATGAGCAGTTCTTC. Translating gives CASSVRTYNEQFF.

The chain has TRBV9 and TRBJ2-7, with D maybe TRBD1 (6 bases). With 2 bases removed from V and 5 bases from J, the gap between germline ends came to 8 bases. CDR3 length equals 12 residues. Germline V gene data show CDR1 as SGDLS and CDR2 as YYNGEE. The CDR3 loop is CASSVPGDEQYF. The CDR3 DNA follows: TGTGCCAGCAGCGTCCCAGGGGACGAGCAGTACTTC.

The CDR3, as DNA: TGTGCCAGCAGTGAAGCGCTGGGGGCCGAATACCGATCCTACGAGCAGTACTTC. Translated: CASSEALGAEYRSYEQYF. The chain joins TRBV6-1 to TRBJ2-7, with D possibly matching TRBD1 (6 bases). V was shortened by 0 bases and J by 1 base, with 19 bases between the two germline ends. CDR1 and CDR2 from the germline V gene are MNHNS and SASEGT. The CDR3 has 18 amino acids.

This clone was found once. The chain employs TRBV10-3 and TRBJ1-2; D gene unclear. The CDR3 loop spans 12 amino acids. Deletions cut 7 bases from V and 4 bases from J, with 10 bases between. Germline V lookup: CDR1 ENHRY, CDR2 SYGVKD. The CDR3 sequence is CAINDLGYGYTF. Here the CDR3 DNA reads TGTGCCATCAACGATTTGGGCTATGGCTACACCTTC.

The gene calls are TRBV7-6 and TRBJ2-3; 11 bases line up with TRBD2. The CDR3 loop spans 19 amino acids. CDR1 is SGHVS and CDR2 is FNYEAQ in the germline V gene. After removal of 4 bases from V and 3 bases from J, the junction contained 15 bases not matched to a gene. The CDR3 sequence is CASSSPFIAGGPLTDTQYF. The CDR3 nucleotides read TGTGCCAGCAGCTCACCTTTCATAGCGGGAGGGCCGTTAACAGATACGCAGTATTTT. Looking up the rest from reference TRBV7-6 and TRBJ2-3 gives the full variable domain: GAGVSQSPRYKVTKRGQDVALRCDPISGHVSLYWYRQALGQGPEFLTYFNYEAQQDKSGLPNDRFSAERPEGSISTLTIQRTEQRDSAMYRCASSSPFIAGGPLTDTQYFGPGTRLTVL.

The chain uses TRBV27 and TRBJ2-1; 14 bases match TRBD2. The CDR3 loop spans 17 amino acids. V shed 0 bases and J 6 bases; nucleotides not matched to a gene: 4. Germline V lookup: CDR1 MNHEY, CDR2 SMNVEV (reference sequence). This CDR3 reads CASSLSPGTSGSNEQFF. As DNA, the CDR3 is TGTGCCAGCAGTTTATCACCCGGGACTAGCGGGAGCAATGAGCAGTTCTTC.

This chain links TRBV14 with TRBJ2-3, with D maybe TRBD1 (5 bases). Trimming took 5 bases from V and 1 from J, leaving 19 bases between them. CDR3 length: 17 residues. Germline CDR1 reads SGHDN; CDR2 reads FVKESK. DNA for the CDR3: TGTGCCAGCAGCGACAGTATAAGGGGTCTCGGCACAGATACGCAGTATTTT. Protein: CASSDSIRGLGTDTQYF.

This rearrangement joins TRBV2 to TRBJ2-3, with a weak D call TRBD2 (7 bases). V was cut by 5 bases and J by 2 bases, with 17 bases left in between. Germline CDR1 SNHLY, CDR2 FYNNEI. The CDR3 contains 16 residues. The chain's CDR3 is CASSQQGGGPTDTQYF. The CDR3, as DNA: TGTGCCAGCAGTCAACAGGGCGGGGGTCCCACAGATACGCAGTATTTT.

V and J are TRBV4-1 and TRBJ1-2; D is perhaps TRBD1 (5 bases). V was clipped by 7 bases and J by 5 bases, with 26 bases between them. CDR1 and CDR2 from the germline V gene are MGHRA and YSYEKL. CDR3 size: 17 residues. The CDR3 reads CASTRWGGSDLIYGYTF. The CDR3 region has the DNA TGCGCCAGCACCCGATGGGGGGGAAGCGACCTTATATATGGCTACACCTTC.

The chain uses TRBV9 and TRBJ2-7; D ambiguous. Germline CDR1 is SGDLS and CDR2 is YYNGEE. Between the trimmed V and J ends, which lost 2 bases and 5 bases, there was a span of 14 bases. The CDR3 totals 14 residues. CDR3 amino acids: CASSVRAGVDEQYF. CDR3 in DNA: TGTGCCAGCAGCGTTCGGGCCGGAGTCGACGAGCAGTACTTC.

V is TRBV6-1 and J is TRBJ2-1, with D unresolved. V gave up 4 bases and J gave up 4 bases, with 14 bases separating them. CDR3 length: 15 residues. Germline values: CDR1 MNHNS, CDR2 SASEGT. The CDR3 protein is CASSATIFKYNEQFF. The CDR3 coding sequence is TGTGCCAGCAGTGCCACAATTTTCAAATACAATGAGCAGTTCTTC.

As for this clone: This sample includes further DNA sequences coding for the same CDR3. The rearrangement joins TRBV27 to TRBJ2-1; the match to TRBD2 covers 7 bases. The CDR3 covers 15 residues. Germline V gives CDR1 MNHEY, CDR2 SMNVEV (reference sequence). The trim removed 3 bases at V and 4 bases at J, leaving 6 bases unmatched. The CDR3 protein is CASSFGLVAYNEQFF. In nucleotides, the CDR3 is TGTGCCAGCAGTTTCGGACTAGTTGCGTACAATGAGCAGTTCTTC.

The CDR3 nucleotides read TGCGCCAGCAGCCATGGGACGGGGAACTATGGCTACACCTTC. It specifies CASSHGTGNYGYTF. V and J are TRBV4-1 and TRBJ1-2; D may be TRBD1 (5 bases). CDR3 length: 14 amino acids. With 3 bases removed from V and 2 bases from J, the gap between germline ends came to 10 bases. From germline, CDR1 is MGHRA and CDR2 YSYEKL.

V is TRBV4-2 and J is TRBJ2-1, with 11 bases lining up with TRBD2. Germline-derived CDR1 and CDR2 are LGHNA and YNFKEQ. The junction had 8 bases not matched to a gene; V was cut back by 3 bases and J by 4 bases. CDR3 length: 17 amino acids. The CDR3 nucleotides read TGTGCCAGCAGCCAGGCAACCGGGACTAGCGGTTACAATGAGCAGTTCTTC. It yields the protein CASSQATGTSGYNEQFF.

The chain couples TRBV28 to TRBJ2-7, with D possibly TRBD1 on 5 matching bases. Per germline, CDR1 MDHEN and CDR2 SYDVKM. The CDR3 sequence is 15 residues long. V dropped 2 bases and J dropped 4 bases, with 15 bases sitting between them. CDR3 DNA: TGTGCCAGCAGTTTAGGGGCCGGCAACGATTACGAGCAGTACTTC. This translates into CASSLGAGNDYEQYF.

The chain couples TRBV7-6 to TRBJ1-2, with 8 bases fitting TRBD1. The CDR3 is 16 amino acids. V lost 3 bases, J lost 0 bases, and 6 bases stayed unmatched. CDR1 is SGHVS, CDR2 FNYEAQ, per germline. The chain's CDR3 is CASSLGQELANYGYTF. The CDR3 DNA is TGTGCCAGCAGCTTGGGACAGGAACTTGCTAACTATGGCTACACCTTC.

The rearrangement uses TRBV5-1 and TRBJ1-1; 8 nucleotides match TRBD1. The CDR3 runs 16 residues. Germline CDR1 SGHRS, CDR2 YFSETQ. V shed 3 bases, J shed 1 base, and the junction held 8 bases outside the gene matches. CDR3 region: CASSWGRDRKNTEAFF. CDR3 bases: TGCGCCAGCAGCTGGGGGAGGGACAGGAAGAACACTGAAGCTTTCTTT.

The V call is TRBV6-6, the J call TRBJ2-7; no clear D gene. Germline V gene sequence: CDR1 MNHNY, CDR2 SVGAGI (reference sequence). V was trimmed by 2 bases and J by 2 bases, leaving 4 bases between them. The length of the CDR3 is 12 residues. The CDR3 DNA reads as TGTGCCAGCAGTTACGCTGCCTACGAGCAGTACTTC. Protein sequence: CASSYAAYEQYF.

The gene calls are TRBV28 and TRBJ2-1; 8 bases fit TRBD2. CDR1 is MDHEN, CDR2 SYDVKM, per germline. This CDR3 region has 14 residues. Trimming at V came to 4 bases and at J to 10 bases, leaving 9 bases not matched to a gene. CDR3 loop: CASSSGGRSLEQFF. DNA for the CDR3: TGTGCCAGCAGTTCCGGCGGGAGGAGTCTCGAGCAGTTCTTC. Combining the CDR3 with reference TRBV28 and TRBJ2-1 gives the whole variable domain DVKVTQSSRYLVKRTGEKVFLECVQDMDHENMFWYRQDPGLGLRLIYFSYDVKMKEKGDIPEGYSVSREKKERFSLILESASTNQTSMYLCASSSGGRSLEQFFGPGTRLTVL.

The CDR3 protein is CASSLKGDDLAFF. The CDR3 bases are TGTGCCAGCAGTTTAAAGGGGGACGACTTGGCTTTCTTT. The chain links TRBV28 to TRBJ1-1; a weak D match, TRBD1 (6 bases). From germline, CDR1 is MDHEN and CDR2 SYDVKM. Trimming took off 2 bases at V and 11 bases at J, with 15 bases between the two ends. This CDR3 has 13 residues.